These T cell receptor beta chains were read from a single sample in a study of blood T cell repertoires in COVID-19. The assay was immunoSEQ multiplex PCR, and TCRdb's table has in-frame clones only and misses some. Among 250,000 to 350,000 clones listed, around 85% were seen once. The sequencing sample was made of PBMCs or T cells enriched from blood (not recorded which). The receptors derive from a woman in her 50s who had recovered from COVID-19. The CDR3 runs from the conserved cysteine through the conserved F or W. D genes are given only for firm matches. Part of the rows lack a size; the others show once, few, many or a class for expanded clones.

j_gene,abundance,d_gene,v_gene,CDR3nt,CDR3aa
TRBJ1-6,.,.,TRBV4-1,TGCGCCAGCAGCCAAGAGACAGACTCACCCCTCCACTTT,CASSQETDSPLHF
TRBJ2-7,.,.,TRBV5-1,TGCGCCAGCAGCTTGGCCGACAGTACTAACGAGCAGTACTTC,CASSLADSTNEQYF
TRBJ2-7,.,TRBD2,TRBV25-1,TGTGCCAGCAGTGGGGGACTAGCGGGTAGATCCTACGAGCAGTACTTC,CASSGGLAGRSYEQYF
TRBJ2-2,.,TRBD1,TRBV27,TGTGCCAGCAGTTCGGAGAGGATAACGACCAACAGGGGTATCAACACCGGGGAGCTGTTTTTT,CASSSERITTNRGINTGELFF
TRBJ2-7,.,TRBD2,TRBV4-3,TGCGCCAGCAGCCAACCAGGACTAGCGGGAGGCCCTGTCTCCTACGAGCAGTACTTC,CASSQPGLAGGPVSYEQYF
TRBJ1-6,.,TRBD1,TRBV6-2/TRBV6-3,TGTGCCAGCAGTTACTCAGGGGGCCTGTCTAATTCACCCCTCCACTTT,CASSYSGGLSNSPLHF
TRBJ2-7,.,.,TRBV7-2,TGTGCCAGCAGCCTAAGCGGTAGGCTCACCTACGAGCAGTACTTC,CASSLSGRLTYEQYF
TRBJ1-2,.,.,TRBV28,TGTGCCAGCAGTTTTCGCAGGGGAACCCTCTATGGCTACACCTTC,CASSFRRGTLYGYTF
TRBJ2-7,.,TRBD1,TRBV6-1,TGTGCCAGCAGTGAAACGCCGTGGGACAGAGCACTTTATACTTCCTACGAGCAGTACTTC,CASSETPWDRALYTSYEQYF
TRBJ2-1,.,TRBD2,TRBV7-9,TGTGCCAGCAGCCCTAACCCGGGACTACGAAGGAACAATGAGCAGTTCTTC,CASSPNPGLRRNNEQFF
TRBJ1-1,.,.,TRBV29-1,TGCAGCGTTGACGACTACCGGGACACTGAAGCTTTCTTT,CSVDDYRDTEAFF
TRBJ1-1,.,.,TRBV27,TGTGCCAGCAGTTTATGGTTACAGGCTGAAGCTTTCTTT,CASSLWLQAEAFF
TRBJ1-2,.,.,TRBV4-1,TGCGCCAGCAGCCAAGGTGTCGGGCGGGACTATGGCTACACCTTC,CASSQGVGRDYGYTF
TRBJ1-1,.,.,TRBV7-9,TGTGCCAGCAGCTTAGCGGGGGGGCCCGGGACTGAAGCTTTCTTT,CASSLAGGPGTEAFF
TRBJ1-3,.,TRBD1,TRBV5-1,TGCGCCAGCAGCTTGTGGGGACAGGACCACTCTGGAAACACCATATATTTT,CASSLWGQDHSGNTIYF
TRBJ1-5,.,TRBD1,TRBV19,TGTGCCAGTAGTATTATCCCGTCGGGACAGACCAATCAGCCCCAGCATTTT,CASSIIPSGQTNQPQHF
TRBJ1-6,.,.,TRBV5-1,TGCGCCAGCAGCTTAGACAGAAAAATCTATAATTCACCCCTCCACTTT,CASSLDRKIYNSPLHF
TRBJ2-3,.,TRBD2,TRBV5-1,TGCGCCAGCAGCTCAGTAGCGGGGCGAGATACGCAGTATTTT,CASSSVAGRDTQYF
TRBJ1-4,.,.,TRBV27,TGTGCCAGCAGGACAGGTTTGGCAACAACTAATGAAAAACTGTTTTTT,CASRTGLATTNEKLFF
TRBJ1-5,.,.,TRBV6-5,TGTGCCAGCAGTTACACAGGGCAGGGGCAGCCCCAGCATTTT,CASSYTGQGQPQHF
TRBJ2-2,.,.,TRBV25-1,TGTGCCAGCAGACACAGGGAGATCCCCGGGGAGCTGTTTTTT,CASRHREIPGELFF
TRBJ2-7,few,.,TRBV7-2,TGTGCCAGCAGCTTATTCGCGGATAGCTCCTACGAGCAGTACTTC,CASSLFADSSYEQYF
TRBJ2-7,.,TRBD2,TRBV4-3,TGCGCCAGCAGCCAACAACTAGCGGGAACGTACGAGCAGTACTTC,CASSQQLAGTYEQYF